Listed here are 7 T cell receptor beta chains from one sample, sequenced in a study of blood T cell repertoires in COVID-19. Data came from immunoSEQ multiplex PCR; TCRdb stores just in-frame clones and leaves some out. The table records around 290,000 clones, around nine tenths of them present only once. The specimen sequenced was peripheral blood. These receptors came from a woman in her 70s with COVID-19, enrolled during active disease.

The gene calls are TRBV3-1 (or the pseudogene TRBV3-2) and TRBJ2-1; 11 bases agree with TRBD2. CDR1 is LGHDT and CDR2 is YNNKEL in the germline V gene (reference sequence). Trimming cost V 5 bases and J 4 bases; bases outside gene matches: 4. This CDR3 contains 15 residues. The CDR3 bases are TGTGCCAGCAGCATACTAGCGGGGGTATACAATGAGCAGTTCTTC. This gives the protein CASSILAGVYNEQFF.

Only a few counts were recorded for this clone. The rearrangement joins TRBV19 to TRBJ1-3; the D is unclear. Trimming stripped 5 bases from V and 4 bases from J, with 6 bases between. The CDR3 covers 12 residues. Germline V CDR1 and CDR2: LNHDA, SQIVND (reference sequence). The CDR3 DNA is TGTGCCAGTAGTCTTCAGGGAAACACCATATATTTT. Amino acid sequence: CASSLQGNTIYF.

This chain joins TRBV18 and TRBJ1-1; 9 nucleotides match TRBD1. Germline loops: CDR1 KGHSH, CDR2 LQKENI. V was clipped by 6 bases and J by 6 bases; unmatched bases: 11. The CDR3 consists of 15 residues. CDR3 DNA sequence: TGTGCCAGCTCTTATACCGGGACAGGGCTCGCTGAAGCTTTCTTT. This codes for CASSYTGTGLAEAFF.

This chain links TRBV1 with TRBJ2-7; TRBD2 was called by the table and not checked on the DNA. TRBV1 is recorded as a pseudogene. This CDR3 is 18 amino acids long. CDR3 residues: CTRGNWLAGGFSSYEQYF. The CDR3, as DNA: TGCACCAGGGGTAATTGGTTAGCGGGGGGCTTCAGCTCCTACGAGCAGTACTTC.

The V call is TRBV27, the J call TRBJ2-7, with 8 positions matching TRBD1. With V trimmed by 3 bases and J by 0 bases, 10 bases remained unmatched. Germline lookup yields CDR1 MNHEY and CDR2 SMNVEV (reference sequence). CDR3 size: 17 residues. CDR3 sequence reads: CASSLAPPGTGSYEQYF. CDR3 coding DNA: TGTGCCAGCAGTTTGGCCCCTCCCGGGACAGGCTCCTACGAGCAGTACTTC.

The chain recombines TRBV28 with TRBJ2-1; 8 bases are shared with TRBD1. The CDR3 runs to 15 residues. Per germline, CDR1 MDHEN and CDR2 SYDVKM. V gave up 6 bases and J gave up 3 bases; unmatched junction bases: 7. The chain's CDR3 is CASSFNRGNYNEQFF. CDR3 DNA sequence: TGTGCCAGCAGCTTTAACAGGGGGAACTACAATGAGCAGTTCTTC. The variable domain in full, completed from reference TRBV28 and TRBJ2-1, reads DVKVTQSSRYLVKRTGEKVFLECVQDMDHENMFWYRQDPGLGLRLIYFSYDVKMKEKGDIPEGYSVSREKKERFSLILESASTNQTSMYLCASSFNRGNYNEQFFGPGTRLTVL.

The chain has TRBV5-4 and TRBJ2-1, with D hard to call. Germline values: CDR1 SGHNT, CDR2 YYREEE (reference sequence). The CDR3 consists of 11 residues. V was cut by 2 bases and J by 8 bases, with 5 bases left in between. The CDR3 DNA reads as TGTGCCAGCAGCTTCGGGTATGAGCAGTTCTTC. Amino acids: CASSFGYEQFF.